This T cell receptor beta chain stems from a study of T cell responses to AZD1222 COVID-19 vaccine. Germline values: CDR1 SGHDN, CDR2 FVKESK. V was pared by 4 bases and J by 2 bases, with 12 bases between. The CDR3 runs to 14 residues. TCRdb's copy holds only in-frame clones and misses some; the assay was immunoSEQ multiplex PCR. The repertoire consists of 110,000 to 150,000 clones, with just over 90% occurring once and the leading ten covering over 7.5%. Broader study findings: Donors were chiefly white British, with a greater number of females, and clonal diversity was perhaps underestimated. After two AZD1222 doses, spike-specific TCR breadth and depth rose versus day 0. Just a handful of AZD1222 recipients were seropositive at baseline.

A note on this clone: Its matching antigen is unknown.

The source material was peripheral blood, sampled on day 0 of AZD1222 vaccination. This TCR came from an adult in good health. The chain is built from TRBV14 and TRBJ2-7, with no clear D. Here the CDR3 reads CASSLRHMTYEQYF. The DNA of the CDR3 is TGTGCCAGCAGCCTAAGACACATGACCTACGAGCAGTACTTC.